Following are 26 T cell receptor beta chains from one sample sequenced in a study of T cell responses to AZD1222 COVID-19 vaccine. Using immunoSEQ multiplex PCR, the repertoire was profiled, and TCRdb retains in-frame clones only, with some absent. The table lists fewer than 200,000 clones, more than 90% of them singletons. The sample in question was peripheral blood, obtained on day 0 of AZD1222 vaccination. Receptors originate from an adult in good health.

The chain joins TRBV7-2 to TRBJ2-1; 7 nucleotides match TRBD2. Germline assignment: CDR1 SGHTA and CDR2 FQGNSA. The ends lost 5 bases at V and 4 bases at J; junction bases unmatched: 11. The CDR3 length is 16 residues. As DNA, the CDR3 is TGTGCCAGCAGCCAACCGGGACTAACCATTTACAATGAGCAGTTCTTC. Translation gives CASSQPGLTIYNEQFF.

This sequence joins TRBV7-2 and TRBJ1-1; TRBD1 is a possible D gene (5 bases). Germline values: CDR1 SGHTA, CDR2 FQGNSA. V lost 7 bases and J lost 6, with 15 bases in between. The CDR3 is 13 residues long. The CDR3 DNA reads as TGTGCCAGCACCCGGGGGGGAAGGGCTGAAGCTTTCTTT. This gives the protein CASTRGGRAEAFF. The whole variable domain, filled in from reference TRBV7-2 and TRBJ1-1, reads GAGVSQSPSNKVTEKGKDVELRCDPISGHTALYWYRQSLGQGLEFLIYFQGNSAPDKSGLPSDRFSAERTGGSVSTLTIQRTQQEDSAVYLCASTRGGRAEAFFGQGTRLTVV.

V is TRBV24-1 and J is TRBJ2-1; 9 bases are a match to TRBD1. CDR1 and CDR2 from the germline V gene are KGHDR and SFDVKD. The CDR3 has 13 residues. J lost 7 bases, V lost 7 bases, and 4 bases had no gene match. CDR3 in amino acids: CATRGQGRNEQFF. The CDR3 DNA sequence: TGTGCCACCAGGGGACAGGGACGAAATGAGCAGTTCTTC.

V and J are TRBV19 and TRBJ2-1, with D possibly matching TRBD1 (5 bases). The germline V gene encodes CDR1 LNHDA and CDR2 SQIVND (reference sequence). Trimming removed 4 bases from V and 9 bases from J, with 13 bases in between. CDR3 length: 13 amino acids. CDR3 sequence: CASSTQGRVEQFF. The CDR3 DNA reads as TGTGCCAGTAGTACCCAGGGAAGGGTTGAGCAGTTCTTC.

V gene TRBV19 combines with J gene TRBJ1-6, with D maybe TRBD1 (6 bases). Per the germline V gene, CDR1 is LNHDA and CDR2 is SQIVND (reference sequence). The V gene lost 9 bases and the J gene lost 6 bases, with 12 bases spanning the gap. The CDR3 extends over 13 amino acids. In DNA form, the CDR3 reads TGTGCCAGCCGACAGGACCTTAATTCACCCCTCCACTTT. It specifies CASRQDLNSPLHF.

This clone occurred once. This chain uses TRBV5-4 with TRBJ2-7; D uncertain. The CDR3 runs to 15 residues. Deletions cut 4 bases from V and 3 bases from J, with 17 bases between. Per the germline V gene, CDR1 is SGHNT and CDR2 is YYREEE (reference sequence). The CDR3 here is CASSPTDTLGYEQYF. CDR3 nucleotides: TGTGCCAGCAGCCCGACTGACACGCTCGGCTACGAGCAGTACTTC.

This clone was seen a single time. This chain uses TRBV3-1 (or the pseudogene TRBV3-2) with TRBJ2-7; no firm D call. The V end lost 1 base, the J end lost 4 bases, and 8 bases lay between the germline ends. The CDR3 sequence is 13 residues long. CDR1 is LGHDT, CDR2 YNNKEL, per germline (reference sequence). For the CDR3, the DNA is TGTGCCAGCAGCCAAGTACGGTTTTACGAGCAGTACTTC. This translates into CASSQVRFYEQYF.

This chain uses TRBV5-4 with TRBJ1-2; TRBD1 is a possible D gene (5 bases). This CDR3 comprises 16 residues. With 0 bases removed from V and 1 base from J, the gap between germline ends came to 13 bases. CDR1 and CDR2 from the germline V gene are SGHNT and YYREEE (reference sequence). CDR3 in amino acids: CASSLDGGRNNYGYTF. CDR3 bases: TGTGCCAGCAGCTTGGACGGGGGACGGAATAACTATGGCTACACCTTC.

This sequence joins TRBV6-5 and TRBJ2-2, with D hard to call. Deletions cut 4 bases from V and 8 bases from J, with 14 bases between. Germline loops: CDR1 MNHEY, CDR2 SVGAGI. The CDR3 consists of 14 residues. The CDR3 DNA sequence: TGTGCCAGCAGTTCGCTCGGCGAAAGGGGGGAGCTGTTTTTT. Translation: CASSSLGERGELFF.

The chain carries TRBV5-1 and TRBJ2-3, with D uncertain. The ends were cut back, 1 base at V and 6 bases at J, with 12 bases in the middle. The germline gives CDR1 SGHRS, CDR2 YFSETQ. CDR3 length equals 14 residues. This CDR3 is CASSLLTLVDTQYF. CDR3 sequence (DNA): TGCGCCAGCAGCTTGCTCACCCTGGTCGATACGCAGTATTTT.

The V and J genes are TRBV6-5 and TRBJ1-1, with D perhaps matching TRBD1 (6 bases). Trimming took off 9 bases at V and 1 base at J, with 6 bases between the two ends. Per germline, CDR1 MNHEY and CDR2 SVGAGI. This CDR3 is 11 amino acids long. The DNA of the CDR3 is TGTGCCAGGGACAGGAACACTGAAGCTTTCTTT. It yields the protein CARDRNTEAFF.

The rearrangement links TRBV15 to TRBJ1-1; TRBD1 might be the D (6 bases). The CDR3 totals 14 residues. Germline loops: CDR1 LNHNV, CDR2 YYDKDF (reference sequence). V dropped 0 bases and J dropped 5 bases, with 10 bases sitting between them. The DNA for the CDR3 is TGTGCCACCAGCAGAGAACAGGGTGCGACTGAAGCTTTCTTT. Its protein product is CATSREQGATEAFF.

The chain recombines TRBV19 with TRBJ1-1; TRBD1 matches 8 bases. V was clipped by 4 bases and J by 6 bases; unmatched bases: 7. The CDR3 has 14 amino acids. The germline CDR1 and CDR2 sequences are LNHDA and SQIVND (reference sequence). Here the CDR3 reads CASSNAGGFAEAFF. CDR3 nucleotide sequence: TGTGCCAGTAGTAACGCAGGGGGCTTCGCTGAAGCTTTCTTT.

The gene calls are TRBV5-1 and TRBJ1-2; 7 bases are a match to TRBD1. The germline CDR1 and CDR2 sequences are SGHRS and YFSETQ. The ends lost 4 bases at V and 7 bases at J; junction bases unmatched: 7. The CDR3 contains 13 residues. This chain's CDR3 is CASSPGTEAGYTF. CDR3 DNA: TGCGCCAGCAGCCCCGGGACAGAGGCTGGCTACACCTTC.

The chain joins TRBV27 to TRBJ2-2; D gene ambiguous. The CDR3 totals 12 residues. Trimming shortened V by 3 bases and J by 7 bases, and 6 bases separated the two germline ends. Germline loops: CDR1 MNHEY, CDR2 SMNVEV (reference sequence). This CDR3 is CASSFGLGELFF. In DNA form, the CDR3 reads TGTGCCAGCAGTTTCGGTCTCGGGGAGCTGTTTTTT.

This chain joins TRBV5-4 and TRBJ2-2; 12 bases are shared with TRBD2. The CDR3 length is 16 residues. V was pared by 4 bases and J by 1 base, with 2 bases of the junction left unmatched. Per germline, CDR1 SGHNT and CDR2 YYREEE (reference sequence). This CDR3 reads CASSLGLAGNTGELFF. The CDR3 bases are TGTGCCAGCAGCCTGGGACTAGCGGGGAACACCGGGGAGCTGTTTTTT. The whole variable domain, filled in from reference TRBV5-4 and TRBJ2-2, reads ETGVTQSPTHLIKTRGQQVTLRCSSQSGHNTVSWYQQALGQGPQFIFQYYREEENGRGNFPPRFSGLQFPNYSSELNVNALELDDSALYLCASSLGLAGNTGELFFGEGSRLTVL.

This clone was detected only a few times. The chain couples TRBV6-5 to TRBJ1-5; 7 bases line up with TRBD1. The ends lost 6 bases at V and 3 bases at J; junction bases unmatched: 2. This CDR3 comprises 13 residues. The germline CDR1 and CDR2 sequences are MNHEY and SVGAGI. CDR3 bases: TGTGCCAGCAGCGGGACAGTCAATCAGCCCCAGCATTTT. This encodes CASSGTVNQPQHF.

The chain uses TRBV6-1 and TRBJ2-7, with D unresolved. V lost 1 base, J lost 6 bases, and 13 bases lay in between. This CDR3 comprises 14 residues. Germline values: CDR1 MNHNS, CDR2 SASEGT. The CDR3 loop is CASSEGTLSREQYF. In DNA, the CDR3 is TGTGCCAGCAGTGAAGGTACTCTCTCTCGCGAGCAGTACTTC.

The chain uses TRBV6-1 and TRBJ1-2; a weak D match, TRBD1 (6 bases). In germline, CDR1 is MNHNS, CDR2 SASEGT. The CDR3 loop spans 14 amino acids. Trimming cost V 2 bases and J 5 bases, with 12 bases left between them. CDR3: CASSESGGGYGYTF. The DNA for the CDR3 is TGTGCCAGCAGTGAATCGGGGGGCGGGTATGGCTACACCTTC.

This rearrangement joins TRBV5-5 to TRBJ1-5; 7 bases map to TRBD1. Germline V CDR1 and CDR2: SGHKS, YYEKEE (reference sequence). V was clipped by 4 bases and J by 4 bases; unmatched bases: 5. The CDR3 totals 14 residues. CDR3 DNA sequence: TGTGCCAGCAGCCCCGGGACAGTAAATCAGCCCCAGCATTTT. Protein product: CASSPGTVNQPQHF.

This chain joins TRBV7-9 and TRBJ2-1; 7 bases fit TRBD2. With V trimmed by 2 bases and J by 8 bases, 12 bases remained unmatched. Germline lookup yields CDR1 SEHNR and CDR2 FQNEAQ (reference sequence). The CDR3 loop spans 16 amino acids. The CDR3 region has the DNA TGTGCCAGCAGCTTATTGGAGCGGGGACCCGGGTATGAGCAGTTCTTC. Its protein is CASSLLERGPGYEQFF.

The chain uses TRBV11-2 and TRBJ2-5; 7 bases match TRBD1. This CDR3 is 15 amino acids long. Germline V lookup: CDR1 SGHAT, CDR2 FQNNGV. V was pared by 0 bases and J by 4 bases, with 5 bases of the junction left unmatched. Here the CDR3 reads CASSLDGAGGETQYF. As DNA, the CDR3 is TGTGCCAGCAGCTTAGATGGGGCAGGGGGAGAGACCCAGTACTTC. Drawing the rest from reference TRBV11-2 and TRBJ2-5, the complete variable domain is EAGVAQSPRYKIIEKRQSVAFWCNPISGHATLYWYQQILGQGPKLLIQFQNNGVVDDSQLPKDRFSAERLKGVDSTLKIQPAKLEDSAVYLCASSLDGAGGETQYFGPGTRLLVL.

This sequence joins TRBV27 and TRBJ2-6; 7 nucleotides line up with TRBD1. With 5 bases clipped from V and 2 bases from J, the junction kept 9 bases outside the gene matches. Germline values: CDR1 MNHEY, CDR2 SMNVEV (reference sequence). This CDR3 has 17 residues. DNA for the CDR3: TGTGCCAGCAGTCCGCGCCCGACAGGGCCTGGGGCCAACGTCCTGACTTTC. It encodes CASSPRPTGPGANVLTF.

V and J are TRBV30 and TRBJ1-2, with D tentatively TRBD1 (5 bases). Looked up from germline, CDR1 is GTSNPN and CDR2 is SVGIG (reference sequence). V was clipped by 5 bases and J by 6 bases, with 7 bases between them. CDR3 length equals 10 residues. CDR3 nucleotides: TGTGCCTGGCTGGGACATGGCTACACCTTC. It is translated as CAWLGHGYTF.

V is TRBV7-9 and J is TRBJ2-5; TRBD1 might be the D (7 bases). V gave up 6 bases and J gave up 3 bases, with 20 bases separating them. The germline gives CDR1 SEHNR, CDR2 FQNEAQ (reference sequence). The length of the CDR3 is 16 residues. CDR3 protein: CASSSRGVTGKETQYF. In DNA form, the CDR3 reads TGTGCCAGCAGTTCTAGGGGGGTGACAGGGAAAGAGACCCAGTACTTC.

This sequence joins TRBV5-1 and TRBJ2-7; TRBD1 is a possible D gene (6 bases). Germline CDR1 is SGHRS and CDR2 is YFSETQ. The CDR3 consists of 15 residues. With 4 bases removed from V and 3 bases from J, the gap between germline ends came to 17 bases. The CDR3 is CASSAVGQGIYEQYF. DNA for the CDR3: TGCGCCAGCAGCGCGGTCGGGCAGGGGATCTACGAGCAGTACTTC.